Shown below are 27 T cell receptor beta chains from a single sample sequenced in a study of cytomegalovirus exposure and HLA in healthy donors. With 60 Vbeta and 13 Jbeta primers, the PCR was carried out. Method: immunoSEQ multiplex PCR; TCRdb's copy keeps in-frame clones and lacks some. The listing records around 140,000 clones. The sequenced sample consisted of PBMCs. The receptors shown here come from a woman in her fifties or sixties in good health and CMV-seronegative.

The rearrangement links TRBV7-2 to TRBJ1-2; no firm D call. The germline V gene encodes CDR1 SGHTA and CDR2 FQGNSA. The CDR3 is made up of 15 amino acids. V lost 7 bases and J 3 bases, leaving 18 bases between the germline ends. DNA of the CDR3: TGTGCCAGCACTGAAGTATCCCCAGGTGACTATGGCTACACCTTC. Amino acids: CASTEVSPGDYGYTF. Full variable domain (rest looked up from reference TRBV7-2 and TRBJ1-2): GAGVSQSPSNKVTEKGKDVELRCDPISGHTALYWYRQSLGQGLEFLIYFQGNSAPDKSGLPSDRFSAERTGGSVSTLTIQRTQQEDSAVYLCASTEVSPGDYGYTFGSGTRLTVV.

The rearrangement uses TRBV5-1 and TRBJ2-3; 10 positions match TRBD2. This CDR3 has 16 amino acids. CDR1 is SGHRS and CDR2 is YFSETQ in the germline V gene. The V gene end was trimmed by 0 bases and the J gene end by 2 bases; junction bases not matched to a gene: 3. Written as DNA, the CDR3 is TGCGCCAGCAGCTTGGAACTAGCGGGATACACAGATACGCAGTATTTT. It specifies CASSLELAGYTDTQYF.

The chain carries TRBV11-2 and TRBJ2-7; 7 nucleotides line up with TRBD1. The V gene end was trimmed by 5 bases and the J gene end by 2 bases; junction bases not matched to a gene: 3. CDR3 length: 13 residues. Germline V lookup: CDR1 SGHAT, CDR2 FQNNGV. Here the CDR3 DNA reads TGTGCCAGCAGCCCCGGGACAGCCTACGAGCAGTACTTC. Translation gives CASSPGTAYEQYF.

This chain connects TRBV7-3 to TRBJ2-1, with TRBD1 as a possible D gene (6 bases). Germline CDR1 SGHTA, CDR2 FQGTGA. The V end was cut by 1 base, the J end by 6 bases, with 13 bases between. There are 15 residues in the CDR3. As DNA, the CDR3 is TGTGCCAGCAGCTTAAATTCAGGGGCCGGCAATGAGCAGTTCTTC. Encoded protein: CASSLNSGAGNEQFF.

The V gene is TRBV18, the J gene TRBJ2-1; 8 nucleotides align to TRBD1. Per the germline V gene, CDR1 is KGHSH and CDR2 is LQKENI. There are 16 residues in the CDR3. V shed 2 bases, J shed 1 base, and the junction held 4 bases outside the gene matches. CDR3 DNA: TGTGCCAGCTCACCAATTGGGACAGGTTCCTACAATGAGCAGTTCTTC. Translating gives CASSPIGTGSYNEQFF.

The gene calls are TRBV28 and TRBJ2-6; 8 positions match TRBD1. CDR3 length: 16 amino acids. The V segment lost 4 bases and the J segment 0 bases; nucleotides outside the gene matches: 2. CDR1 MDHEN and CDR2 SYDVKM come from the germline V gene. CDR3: CASSSTGGSGANVLTF. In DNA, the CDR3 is TGTGCCAGCAGTTCAACAGGGGGCTCTGGGGCCAACGTCCTGACTTTC.

This chain's CDR3 is CAWSVGSNQPQHF. The CDR3 DNA reads as TGTGCCTGGAGTGTTGGCAGCAATCAGCCCCAGCATTTT. The chain recombines TRBV30 with TRBJ1-5; D not resolved. CDR1 and CDR2 from the germline V gene are GTSNPN and SVGIG (reference sequence). The CDR3 loop spans 13 amino acids. Trimming left V 0 bases short and J 1 base short, with 4 bases between.

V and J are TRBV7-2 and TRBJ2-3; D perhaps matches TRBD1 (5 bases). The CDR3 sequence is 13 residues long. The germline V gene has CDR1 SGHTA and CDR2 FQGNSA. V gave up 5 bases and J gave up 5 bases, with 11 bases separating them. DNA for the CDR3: TGTGCCAGCAGCCCCGAGCAGGGAGATACGCAGTATTTT. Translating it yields CASSPEQGDTQYF.

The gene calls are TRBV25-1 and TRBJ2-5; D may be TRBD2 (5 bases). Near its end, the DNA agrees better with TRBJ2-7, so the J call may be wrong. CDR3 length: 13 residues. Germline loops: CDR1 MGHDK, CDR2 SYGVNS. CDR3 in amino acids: CASRGQDSYEQYF. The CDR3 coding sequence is TGTGCCAGCCGAGGGCAGGACTCCTACGAGCAGTACTTC.

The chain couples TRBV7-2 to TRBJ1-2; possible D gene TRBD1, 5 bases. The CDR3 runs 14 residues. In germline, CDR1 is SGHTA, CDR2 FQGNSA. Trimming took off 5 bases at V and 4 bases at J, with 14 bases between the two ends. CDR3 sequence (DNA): TGTGCCAGCAGCATCGGGACTCCTTTCTATGGCTACACCTTC. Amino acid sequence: CASSIGTPFYGYTF.

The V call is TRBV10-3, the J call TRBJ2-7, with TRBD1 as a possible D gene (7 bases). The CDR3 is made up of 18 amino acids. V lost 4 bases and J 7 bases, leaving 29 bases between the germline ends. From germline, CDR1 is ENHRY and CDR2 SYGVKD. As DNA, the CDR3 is TGTGCCATCAGTGGGTCCGGGACAGAAAGTACTAGTGCGGGGGAGCAGTACTTC. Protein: CAISGSGTESTSAGEQYF.

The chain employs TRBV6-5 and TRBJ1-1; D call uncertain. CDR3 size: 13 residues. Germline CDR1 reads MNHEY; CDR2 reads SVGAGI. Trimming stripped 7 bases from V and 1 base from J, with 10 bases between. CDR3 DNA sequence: TGTGCCAGCACCCTCCGGGGGAACACTGAAGCTTTCTTT. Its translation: CASTLRGNTEAFF.

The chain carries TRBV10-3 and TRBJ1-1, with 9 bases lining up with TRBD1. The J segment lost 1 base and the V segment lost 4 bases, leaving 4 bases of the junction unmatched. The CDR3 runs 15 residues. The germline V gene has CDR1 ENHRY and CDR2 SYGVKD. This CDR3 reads CAISGGQGGNTEAFF. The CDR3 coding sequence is TGTGCCATCAGTGGGGGACAGGGTGGGAACACTGAAGCTTTCTTT.

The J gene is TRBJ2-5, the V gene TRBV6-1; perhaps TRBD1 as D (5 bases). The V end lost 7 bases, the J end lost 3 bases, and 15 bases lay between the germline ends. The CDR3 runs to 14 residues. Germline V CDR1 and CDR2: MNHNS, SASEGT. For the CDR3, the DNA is TGTGCCAGCAACTTTTTGACAGCAAAAGAGACCCAGTACTTC. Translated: CASNFLTAKETQYF.

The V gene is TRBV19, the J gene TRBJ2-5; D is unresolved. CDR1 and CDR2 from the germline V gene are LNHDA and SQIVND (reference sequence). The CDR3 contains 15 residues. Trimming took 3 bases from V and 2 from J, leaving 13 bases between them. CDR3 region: CASSIRKTEQETQYF. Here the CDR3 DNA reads TGTGCCAGTAGTATTCGGAAGACGGAGCAAGAGACCCAGTACTTC.

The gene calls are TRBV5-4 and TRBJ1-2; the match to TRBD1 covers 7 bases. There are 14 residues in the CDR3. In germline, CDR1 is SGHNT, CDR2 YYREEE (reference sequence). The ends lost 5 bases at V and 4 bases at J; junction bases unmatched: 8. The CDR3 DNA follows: TGTGCCAGCAGATTTGACAGGGCCAGCTATGGCTACACCTTC. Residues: CASRFDRASYGYTF.

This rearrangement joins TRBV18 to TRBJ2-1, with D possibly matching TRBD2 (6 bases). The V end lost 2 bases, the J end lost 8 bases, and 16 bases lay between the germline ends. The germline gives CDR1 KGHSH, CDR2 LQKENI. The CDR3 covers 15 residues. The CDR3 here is CASSPMADGGHEQFF. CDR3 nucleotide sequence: TGTGCCAGCTCACCAATGGCGGACGGAGGGCATGAGCAGTTCTTC.

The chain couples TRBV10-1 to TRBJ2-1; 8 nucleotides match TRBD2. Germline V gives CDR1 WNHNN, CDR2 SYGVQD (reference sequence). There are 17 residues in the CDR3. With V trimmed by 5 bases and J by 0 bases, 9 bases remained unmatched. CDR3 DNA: TGCGCCAGCAGTCTGCTTCTAGCGGGCCGCTCCTACAATGAGCAGTTCTTC. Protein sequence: CASSLLLAGRSYNEQFF.

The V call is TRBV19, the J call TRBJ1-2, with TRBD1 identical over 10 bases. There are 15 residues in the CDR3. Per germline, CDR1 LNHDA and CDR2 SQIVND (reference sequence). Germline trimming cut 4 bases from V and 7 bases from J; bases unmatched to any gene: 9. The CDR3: CASSSSSDRGFGYTF. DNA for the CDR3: TGTGCCAGTAGTAGTTCCTCGGACAGGGGGTTTGGCTACACCTTC.

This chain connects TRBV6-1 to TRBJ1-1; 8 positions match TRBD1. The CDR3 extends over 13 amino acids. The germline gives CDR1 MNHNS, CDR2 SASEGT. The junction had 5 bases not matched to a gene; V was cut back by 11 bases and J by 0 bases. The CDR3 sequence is CAHQGALNTEAFF. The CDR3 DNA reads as TGTGCCCACCAGGGGGCCCTGAACACTGAAGCTTTCTTT.

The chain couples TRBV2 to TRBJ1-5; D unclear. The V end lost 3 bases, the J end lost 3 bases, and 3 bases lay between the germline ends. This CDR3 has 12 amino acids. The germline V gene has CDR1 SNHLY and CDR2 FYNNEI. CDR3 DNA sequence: TGTGCCAGCAGTGATAACAATCAGCCCCAGCATTTT. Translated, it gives CASSDNNQPQHF.

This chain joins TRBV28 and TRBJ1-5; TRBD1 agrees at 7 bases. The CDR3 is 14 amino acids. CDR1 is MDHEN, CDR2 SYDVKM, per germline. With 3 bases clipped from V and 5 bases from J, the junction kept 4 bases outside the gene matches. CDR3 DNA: TGTGCCAGCAGTTTGATGCAGGGGGATCAGCCCCAGCATTTT. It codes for CASSLMQGDQPQHF.

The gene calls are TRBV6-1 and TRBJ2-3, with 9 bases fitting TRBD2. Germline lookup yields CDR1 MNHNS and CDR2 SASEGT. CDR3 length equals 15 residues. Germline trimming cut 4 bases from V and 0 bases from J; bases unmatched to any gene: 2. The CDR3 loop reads CASSALAGSTDTQYF. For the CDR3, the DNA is TGTGCCAGCAGTGCTCTAGCGGGGAGCACAGATACGCAGTATTTT.

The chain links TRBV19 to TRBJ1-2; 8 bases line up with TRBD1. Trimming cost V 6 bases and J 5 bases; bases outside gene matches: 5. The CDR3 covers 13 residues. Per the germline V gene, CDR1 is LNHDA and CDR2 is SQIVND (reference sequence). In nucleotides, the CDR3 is TGTGCCAGTAGCTTGACAGGGGCGTATGGCTACACCTTC. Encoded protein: CASSLTGAYGYTF.

CDR3 in amino acids: CASSIGAREQFF. In DNA, the CDR3 is TGTGCCAGTAGTATAGGTGCCCGGGAGCAGTTCTTC. This rearrangement joins TRBV19 to TRBJ2-1; no clear D. This CDR3 is built from 12 residues. Trimming removed 1 base from V and 10 bases from J, with 8 bases in between. Germline CDR1 is LNHDA and CDR2 is SQIVND (reference sequence). Full variable domain (rest looked up from reference TRBV19 and TRBJ2-1): DGGITQSPKYLFRKEGQNVTLSCEQNLNHDAMYWYRQDPGQGLRLIYYSQIVNDFQKGDIAEGYSVSREKKESFPLTVTSAQKNPTAFYLCASSIGAREQFFGPGTRLTVL.

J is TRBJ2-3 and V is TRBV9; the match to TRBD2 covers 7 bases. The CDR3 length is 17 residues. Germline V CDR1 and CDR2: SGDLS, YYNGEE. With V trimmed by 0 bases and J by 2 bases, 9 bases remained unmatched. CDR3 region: CASSVVSGSGVTDTQYF. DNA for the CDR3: TGTGCCAGCAGCGTAGTCTCGGGAAGCGGGGTCACAGATACGCAGTATTTT.

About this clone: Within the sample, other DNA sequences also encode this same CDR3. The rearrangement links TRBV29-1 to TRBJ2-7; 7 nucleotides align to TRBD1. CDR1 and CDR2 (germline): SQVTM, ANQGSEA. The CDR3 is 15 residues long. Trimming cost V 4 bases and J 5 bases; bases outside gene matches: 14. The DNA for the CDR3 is TGCAGCGTTGCCACCGGGACACTAGGGGGCAACGAGCAGTACTTC. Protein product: CSVATGTLGGNEQYF.